The present T cell receptor beta chain was sequenced within a study of cytomegalovirus exposure and HLA in healthy donors. Produced via immunoSEQ multiplex PCR; TCRdb's table is partial and in-frame only. The data show some 290,000 clones, roughly 90% seen once. This clone was counted between two and nine times. V gave up 0 bases and J gave up 3 bases, with 6 bases separating them. Germline values: CDR1 MNHEY, CDR2 SVGAGI. This CDR3 has 13 residues. V is TRBV6-5 and J is TRBJ2-7; maybe TRBD2 (5 bases). The sequenced material came from PBMCs. The TCR comes from a young man in good health and CMV-seronegative. CDR3: CASSYSTNYEQYF. In DNA, the CDR3 is TGTGCCAGCAGTTACTCGACTAACTACGAGCAGTACTTC.